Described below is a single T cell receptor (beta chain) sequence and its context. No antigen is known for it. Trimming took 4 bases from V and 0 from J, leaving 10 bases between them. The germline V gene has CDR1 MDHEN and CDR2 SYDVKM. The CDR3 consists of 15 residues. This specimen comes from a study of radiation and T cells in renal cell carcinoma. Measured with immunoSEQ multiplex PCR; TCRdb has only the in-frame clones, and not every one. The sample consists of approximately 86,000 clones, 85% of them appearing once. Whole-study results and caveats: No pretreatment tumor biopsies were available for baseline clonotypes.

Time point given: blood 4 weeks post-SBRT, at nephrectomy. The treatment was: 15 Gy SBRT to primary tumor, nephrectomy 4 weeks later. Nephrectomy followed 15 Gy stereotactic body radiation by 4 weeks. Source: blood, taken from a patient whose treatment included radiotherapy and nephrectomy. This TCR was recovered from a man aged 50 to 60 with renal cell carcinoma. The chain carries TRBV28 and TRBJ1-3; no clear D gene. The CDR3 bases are TGTGCCAGCAGTTCTCCGGAGTCCTCTGGAAACACCATATATTTT. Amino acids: CASSSPESSGNTIYF.